The T cell receptor beta chain under discussion was sequenced for a study of T cell responses to AZD1222 COVID-19 vaccine. Study-level points and caveats: Repertoires were obtained solely post-peak T cell response. Spike was spanned by vaccine-associated CD4 TCRs, with dominance at 160-218 and 743-854. Donors were chiefly white British, with a greater number of females, and clonal diversity was perhaps underestimated.

Worth noting for this clone: What it binds is not known.

Clones were sequenced by immunoSEQ multiplex PCR, and TCRdb holds only the in-frame ones, with some missing. Of 110,000 to 150,000 clones in the sample, over 90% were seen once. The sample in question was peripheral blood, obtained on day 0 of MenACWY control vaccination. This TCR derives from an adult in good health.

The CDR3 coding sequence is TGTGCCACCTCCTCTGGTGAGGGCGCTGGAAACACCATATATTTT. Translation: CATSSGEGAGNTIYF. The V gene is TRBV15, the J gene TRBJ1-3; D remains unclear. V was shortened by 8 bases and J by 2 bases, with 16 bases between the two germline ends. The CDR3 is 15 residues long. Germline loops: CDR1 LNHNV, CDR2 YYDKDF (reference sequence).